These 24 T cell receptor beta chains originate from one sample sequenced in a study of blood T cell repertoires in COVID-19. Sequencing used immunoSEQ multiplex PCR; TCRdb keeps in-frame clones, though not all of them. The sample includes some 250,000 clones, around 88% seen only once; the top ten take about 2.9%. Sequenced sample: peripheral blood. The receptors shown here come from a woman aged 30 to 39 who had recovered from COVID-19.

The gene calls are TRBV5-1 and TRBJ2-7; 9 bases are shared with TRBD2. The V gene's germline CDR1 is SGHRS and CDR2 YFSETQ. This CDR3 has 14 residues. The J segment lost 6 bases and the V segment lost 0 bases, leaving 4 bases of the junction unmatched. The CDR3 region has the DNA TGCGCCAGCAGCTTGGATGCGGGGGGGCCCGAGCAGTACTTC. Its protein is CASSLDAGGPEQYF.

The chain recombines TRBV19 with TRBJ2-7; D remains ambiguous. CDR3 length: 13 residues. Trimming took off 3 bases at V and 3 bases at J, with 9 bases between the two ends. Germline CDR1 is LNHDA and CDR2 is SQIVND (reference sequence). The DNA for the CDR3 is TGTGCCAGTAGTATCAACGCGTACTACGAGCAGTACTTC. This gives the protein CASSINAYYEQYF.

This chain uses TRBV9 with TRBJ2-1; D uncertain. The CDR3 is made up of 13 amino acids. CDR1 and CDR2 from the germline V gene are SGDLS and YYNGEE. Trimming shortened V by 3 bases and J by 0 bases, and 4 bases separated the two germline ends. Written as DNA, the CDR3 is TGTGCCAGCAGCGCAGGCTCCTACAATGAGCAGTTCTTC. Translation: CASSAGSYNEQFF.

The rearrangement links TRBV9 to TRBJ2-3; TRBD2 matches at 15 bases. This CDR3 has 17 residues. Trimming cost V 3 bases and J 5 bases; bases outside gene matches: 7. Germline CDR1 reads SGDLS; CDR2 reads YYNGEE. CDR3 residues: CASSGTSGGAGLDTQYF. CDR3 DNA: TGTGCCAGCAGCGGGACTAGCGGGGGGGCCGGCCTAGATACGCAGTATTTT.

The chain recombines TRBV19 with TRBJ2-1; TRBD1 agrees at 9 bases. There are 16 residues in the CDR3. CDR1 is LNHDA, CDR2 SQIVND, per germline (reference sequence). With 1 base clipped from V and 7 bases from J, the junction kept 8 bases outside the gene matches. The CDR3 spells CASSIVLGTGLNEQFF. For the CDR3, the DNA is TGTGCCAGTAGTATAGTTCTGGGGACAGGGCTGAATGAGCAGTTCTTC.

The V and J genes are TRBV7-6 and TRBJ1-4; D not certain. CDR1 and CDR2 from the germline V gene are SGHVS and FNYEAQ. This CDR3 spans 16 amino acids. The ends were cut back, 5 bases at V and 0 bases at J, with 13 bases in the middle. CDR3 DNA: TGTGCCAGCAGCGCGGGCTGGGGATCAACTAATGAAAAACTGTTTTTT. Residues: CASSAGWGSTNEKLFF.

The genes are TRBV9 and TRBJ2-1; 10 positions match TRBD2. Germline assignment: CDR1 SGDLS and CDR2 YYNGEE. The CDR3 is 16 amino acids. J lost 9 bases, V lost 5 bases, and 14 bases had no gene match. CDR3 nucleotides: TGTGCCAGCAGTCTAACCAGCGGGGGGGCTCTGGGTGAGCAGTTCTTC. This gives the protein CASSLTSGGALGEQFF.

V and J are TRBV9 and TRBJ1-6; no reliable D call. The ends were cut back, 0 bases at V and 7 bases at J, with 8 bases in the middle. The germline V gene encodes CDR1 SGDLS and CDR2 YYNGEE. The CDR3 has 14 amino acids. The CDR3 nucleotides read TGTGCCAGCAGCGTAGAACTGAGGAATTCACCCCTCCACTTT. This translates into CASSVELRNSPLHF.

This rearrangement joins TRBV3-1 (or the pseudogene TRBV3-2) to TRBJ2-3; no definite D call. V gave up 5 bases and J gave up 1 base, with 7 bases separating them. CDR1 is LGHDT and CDR2 is YNNKEL in the germline V gene (reference sequence). The CDR3 sequence is 13 residues long. CDR3 sequence reads: CASSYAGTDTQYF. DNA for the CDR3: TGTGCCAGCAGCTACGCGGGCACAGATACGCAGTATTTT.

V usage is TRBV7-2 and J usage is TRBJ2-2; no firm D call. The CDR3 consists of 14 residues. Germline CDR1 SGHTA, CDR2 FQGNSA. V was clipped by 5 bases and J by 7 bases, with 14 bases between them. CDR3 DNA: TGTGCCAGCAGCCCCGTTTGGTCGGGCGGGGAGCTGTTTTTT. It translates to CASSPVWSGGELFF. Variable domain in full (rest from reference TRBV7-2 and TRBJ2-2): GAGVSQSPSNKVTEKGKDVELRCDPISGHTALYWYRQSLGQGLEFLIYFQGNSAPDKSGLPSDRFSAERTGGSVSTLTIQRTQQEDSAVYLCASSPVWSGGELFFGEGSRLTVL.

This chain uses TRBV6-1 with TRBJ2-7, with D uncertain. This CDR3 has 12 amino acids. Trimming pared 5 bases from V and 4 bases from J, leaving 9 bases between. Germline V CDR1 and CDR2: MNHNS, SASEGT. CDR3 sequence: CASSPVDYEQYF. CDR3 DNA sequence: TGTGCCAGCAGTCCAGTTGATTACGAGCAGTACTTC.

The chain recombines TRBV7-3 with TRBJ2-1, with a possible D match to TRBD2 (6 bases). The CDR3 runs to 16 residues. V shed 5 bases and J shed 4 bases, with 18 bases lying between them. The germline gives CDR1 SGHTA, CDR2 FQGTGA. CDR3 nucleotide sequence: TGTGCCAGCAGCCCCTGGGGTCCGGGGGAGTACAATGAGCAGTTCTTC. Its protein is CASSPWGPGEYNEQFF. The full variable domain, completed using reference TRBV7-3 and TRBJ2-1, is GAGVSQTPSNKVTEKGKYVELRCDPISGHTALYWYRQSLGQGPEFLIYFQGTGAADDSGLPNDRFFAVRPEGSVSTLKIQRTERGDSAVYLCASSPWGPGEYNEQFFGPGTRLTVL.

The chain links TRBV5-4 to TRBJ2-3; a weak D match, TRBD2 (5 bases). Trimming stripped 6 bases from V and 5 bases from J, with 16 bases between. This CDR3 contains 14 residues. The germline CDR1 and CDR2 sequences are SGHNT and YYREEE (reference sequence). The CDR3 DNA reads TGTGCCAGCACCCCAGCCCCGGGGTTAGATACGCAGTATTTT. This codes for CASTPAPGLDTQYF.

This clone was recorded only once. This rearrangement joins TRBV4-1 to TRBJ2-7; D is unresolved. CDR1 and CDR2 (germline): MGHRA, YSYEKL. This CDR3 contains 14 residues. V shed 3 bases and J shed 3 bases, with 12 bases lying between them. The CDR3 DNA reads as TGCGCCAGCAGCCACAATGAGAGAGGCTACGAGCAGTACTTC. This gives the protein CASSHNERGYEQYF.

The V gene is TRBV3-1 (or the pseudogene TRBV3-2), the J gene TRBJ2-1; TRBD1 matches 9 bases. This CDR3 spans 15 amino acids. Germline V lookup: CDR1 LGHDT, CDR2 YNNKEL (reference sequence). V lost 2 bases to trimming and J lost 5 bases; unmatched junction nucleotides: 4. The CDR3 reads CASSQYRGRDNEQFF. The CDR3 bases are TGTGCCAGCAGCCAATACAGGGGGCGAGACAATGAGCAGTTCTTC.

This chain uses TRBV7-6 with TRBJ2-1; 8 bases map to TRBD2. V was pared by 5 bases and J by 4 bases, with 10 bases of the junction left unmatched. This CDR3 spans 16 amino acids. Germline V gene lookup returns CDR1 SGHVS and CDR2 FNYEAQ. CDR3 bases: TGTGCCAGCAGCCTCCAGCGGGGGCCCGGTTACAATGAGCAGTTCTTC. Translation gives CASSLQRGPGYNEQFF.

The genes are TRBV6-5 and TRBJ2-7; TRBD1 might be the D (5 bases). The CDR3 loop spans 15 amino acids. CDR1 is MNHEY, CDR2 SVGAGI, per germline. V dropped 6 bases and J dropped 2 bases, with 17 bases sitting between them. CDR3 amino acids: CASRIQATITYEQYF. The CDR3 DNA follows: TGTGCCAGCAGGATACAGGCCACAATTACCTACGAGCAGTACTTC.

The table lists this clone with a count of one. V usage is TRBV5-4 and J usage is TRBJ2-5; tentatively, D is TRBD2 (5 bases). Trimming cost V 0 bases and J 2 bases, with 17 bases left between them. The CDR3 is 17 amino acids. CDR1 is SGHNT, CDR2 YYREEE, per germline (reference sequence). CDR3 bases: TGTGCCAGCAGCTTGGGACACCAATTGAGGAGGCAAGAGACCCAGTACTTC. It encodes CASSLGHQLRRQETQYF.

V usage is TRBV9 and J usage is TRBJ2-1, with 15 bases matching TRBD2. Trimming took 1 base from V and 8 from J; bases not matched to a gene: 4. This CDR3 contains 16 residues. The V gene's germline CDR1 is SGDLS and CDR2 YYNGEE. The CDR3, as DNA: TGTGCCAGCAGCGTAAGGACTAGCGGGGGGGTGGATGAGCAGTTCTTC. Its translation is CASSVRTSGGVDEQFF.

V usage is TRBV4-3 and J usage is TRBJ1-6; 9 positions agree with TRBD1. The CDR3 consists of 16 residues. V was clipped by 0 bases and J by 8 bases; unmatched bases: 5. The germline gives CDR1 LGHNA, CDR2 YSLEER. The CDR3 sequence: CASSQEDRGWYSPLHF. CDR3 nucleotide sequence: TGCGCCAGCAGCCAAGAGGACAGGGGTTGGTATTCACCCCTCCACTTT.

This clone was recorded only once. The genes are TRBV19 and TRBJ1-3; tentatively, D is TRBD1 (6 bases). Trimming stripped 6 bases from V and 0 bases from J, with 9 bases between. The CDR3 is 14 residues long. CDR1 is LNHDA, CDR2 SQIVND, per germline (reference sequence). DNA of the CDR3: TGTGCCAGTAGAGGGGGTCTCTCTGGAAACACCATATATTTT. Translated, it gives CASRGGLSGNTIYF.

The CDR3 DNA reads as TGTGCCAGCAGTGGGGTTCTGACAGGGGGGCTCTACGAGCAGTACTTC. It encodes CASSGVLTGGLYEQYF. The J gene is TRBJ2-7, the V gene TRBV6-1; 9 bases agree with TRBD1. With V trimmed by 4 bases and J by 3 bases, 10 bases remained unmatched. This CDR3 contains 16 residues. Germline V CDR1 and CDR2: MNHNS, SASEGT.

This clone showed up just a few times. V is TRBV7-9 and J is TRBJ1-1, with 7 bases identical to TRBD1. V was clipped by 2 bases and J by 7 bases; unmatched bases: 10. The CDR3 runs to 15 residues. CDR1 is SEHNR and CDR2 is FQNEAQ in the germline V gene (reference sequence). CDR3 residues: CASSLLGRQGSEAFF. The CDR3, as DNA: TGTGCCAGCAGCTTACTAGGTCGACAGGGCAGTGAAGCTTTCTTT. The full variable domain, with the rest looked up from reference TRBV7-9 and TRBJ1-1, is DTGVSQNPRHKITKRGQNVTFRCDPISEHNRLYWYRQTLGQGPEFLTYFQNEAQLEKSRLLSDRFSAERPKGSFSTLEIQRTEQGDSAMYLCASSLLGRQGSEAFFGQGTRLTVV.

The chain uses TRBV7-2 and TRBJ2-3; 8 nucleotides line up with TRBD2. V trimming: 5 bases; J trimming: 2 bases; junction bases outside the gene matches: 6. CDR1 and CDR2 from the germline V gene are SGHTA and FQGNSA. The CDR3 runs 15 residues. CDR3 sequence (DNA): TGTGCCAGCAGCCCAGCAGCGGGGGACACAGATACGCAGTATTTT. Its protein product is CASSPAAGDTDTQYF.